This T cell receptor beta chain comes out of a study of cytomegalovirus exposure and HLA in healthy donors (dated by TCRdb to about 2017). In terms of the full investigation: An earlier analysis of about 560 of the donors reported 276 Gb of sequence data and 95 million to 120 million unique TCR beta sequences obtained from about 179 million T cells. Class I and class II HLA loci were covered by the typing at four-digit resolution. The study aimed to test whether cataloging public T cell receptors could reveal signatures of past pathogen exposure. An early release covering about 600 HLA-typed donors comprised approximately 290 gigabases of sequencing data and around 80 million unique TCR sequences. The number of typed donors differed by locus: about 629-630 for A, B, C, DRB1 and DQB1; approximately 520 for DQA1; 606 for DPA1; and around 470 for DPB1. The study combined high-throughput TCR immunosequencing, statistical association of individual TCRs with disease status, and machine learning to predict cytomegalovirus infection status. To study patterns of TCR occurrence, a later analysis re-analyzed previously published TCR beta repertoires from 550 to 800 donors and added high-resolution HLA genotyping. On average, around 230,000 unique TCR beta nucleotide sequences were sequenced per donor among 398 genotyped donors of the cohort, with 15% to 20% of those sequences being non-productive. Donor age, sex, ethnicity and CMV serostatus were collected together with the repertoire data. The T cell repertoires of some 670 subjects were profiled by immunosequencing and related to cytomegalovirus serostatus. Every repertoire in the discovery cohort had been generated on one and the same sequencing platform. An earlier analysis of nearly 600 of the donors applied high-throughput TCR beta sequencing to assess whether each TCR beta V gene segment acted as functional or pseudogenic. A handful of DR-DQ haplotypes were handled as single units for association and clustering because linkage in the cohort was strong. Besides the first cohort of under 700 subjects, a separate validation cohort made up of roughly 120 different subjects was used. Genome-wide SNP genotypes for about 65% of the roughly 670 donors were used in a later genetic analysis, which treated that subset as a discovery cohort. The later analysis used no new phenotypic data to find candidate immune exposures, relying instead on TCR beta sequences and their occurrence across donors. Among the roughly 430 genotyped donors, approximately 77% belonged to the genetic ancestry cluster associated with self-reported Caucasian donors. Broader findings and caveats from the paper: A cluster of highly shared sequence variants was judged likely to be a technical artifact of the sequencing pipeline. A total of fewer than 200 TCR beta chains were listed by the study as associated with cytomegalovirus. Roughly uniform sequencing depth across donors was assumed in presence/absence analyses, although this assumption may not hold. The classifier was reported to diagnose cytomegalovirus status with high specificity and sensitivity in both the original and validation cohorts. A later analysis reported that several top co-occurrence clusters appeared linked to parvovirus B19, influenza, CMV and Epstein-Barr virus. CMV serostatus was the only immune exposure information available for the cohort. Strong co-occurrence of HLA alleles, especially DR and DQ, made assigning TCR associations to individual alleles difficult. Because some donors lacked HLA typing at each locus, the association tests relied only on the typed subset. Compared with equally common non-associated chains, HLA-associated TCR beta chains in a later analysis were more clonally expanded and had lower generation probabilities. Only TCR beta chains were sequenced in this cohort, and the absence of alpha or paired-chain data limited detectable features. A few of the identified cytomegalovirus-associated TCR beta chains were confirmed in vitro to be specific for cytomegalovirus antigens. Linkage disequilibrium might explain the correlated functional status among segregating V segments, but an unknown experimental factor could not be ruled out. The authors suggested that the approach could potentially be extended to other disease states and immunological phenotypes. Because the 87-base-pair reads could not distinguish some IMGT-functional V segments, including TRBV6-2 and TRBV6-3, those segments were excluded. In a later analysis, the rate of TCR association differed among HLA loci, with DRB1 alleles having the most associated TCRs and HLA-C alleles having the fewest. A later analysis found that most CMV-associated TCR beta chains appeared HLA-restricted, with HLA associations seemingly driven largely by CMV exposure. At a false discovery rate of 0.05, a later analysis linked approximately 18,000 TCR beta sequences to specific HLA alleles. In a later genetic analysis, a missense DCLRE1C variant was associated with V-gene and J-gene trimming of TCR beta chains, and the association was replicated in an independent cohort. According to a later genetic analysis, donors in an Asian-associated ancestry cluster had fewer N-insertions in productive TCRs than the roughly 660-donor mean. In an earlier analysis of several hundred of the donors, most TCR beta V segments were observed in productive rearrangements about 90% or about 30% of the time, broadly matching IMGT annotations. A further reported finding was that TCR beta sequences accurately predicted the HLA-A and HLA-B alleles for most subjects in the first cohort. Some 16 rarely observed V segments, including chromosome 9 orphons, were excluded from the earlier analysis of some 590 of the donors because counts were too low. While some public TCRs were present in many individuals, most TCR sequences turned up only very rarely across donors.

The cohort comprised more than 550 healthy bone marrow donors. Cohort members were all nominally healthy when sampled, although unrecorded immune exposures were likely present. The donor tested CMV seronegative and was one of the 352 seronegative cohort members. Each donor provided a peripheral blood sample, and peripheral blood mononuclear cells were used for TCR beta sequencing. The Qiagen DNeasy Blood Extraction Kit was used to extract genomic DNA from the blood cell samples. About this clone: Its antigen specificity is not known. No base-level quality is on record; no much larger clone is a single base apart.

The library was obtained by the immunoSEQ multiplex PCR assay. For the multiplex PCR, a mixture combining 60 forward primers for TCR Vbeta segments and 13 reverse primers for TCR Jbeta segments was used. The CDR3 region of rearranged TCR beta genes was amplified from genomic DNA by a multiplex PCR assay. On the Illumina HiSeq System, the amplified TCR beta libraries were sequenced as 87-base-pair reads. The published analysis was carried out like this. A later analysis tallied about 77 million unique TCR beta chains across the 610 or so repertoires, and around 9.9 million of those chains were shared by two or more donors. Raw reads were error-corrected and collapsed into unique sequences with a nearest-neighbor algorithm that merged closely related sequences to remove PCR and sequencing errors. CDR3 sequences were aligned to IMGT reference sequences to assign V, D and J gene segments. For a sequence to be retained, a match of at least six nucleotides was required to both a V gene segment and a J gene segment. A rearrangement counted as productive if the CDR3 had no stop codons and remained in frame with V and J, and every other rearrangement counted as non-productive. Following IMGT convention, CDR3 was defined as the stretch from the second conserved V-encoded cysteine up to the conserved J-encoded phenylalanine. Sequences without an unambiguous match to a single V gene segment were excluded from the earlier analysis of several hundred of the donors. In an earlier analysis of approximately 550 of the donors, V segments were called functional above 56.7% productive rearrangements and were called segregating when the between-donor standard deviation exceeded 5%. To diagnose cytomegalovirus status from the catalog of TCR beta chain sequences, a statistical classification framework was built. V and J gene assignment, in a later analysis, came from comparing TCR nucleotide sequences with IMGT/GENE-DB human TR gene sequences. A later analysis assigned CDR3 sequences and most-parsimonious VDJ recombination scenarios with the TCRdist pipeline. In a later analysis, every TCR beta chain was defined by the combination of its CDR3 amino acid sequence and its V-gene family, and reads without a unique V-gene family were dropped. To address suspected cross-contamination and a sequencing artifact, a later analysis removed approximately 600 highly shared, low-generation-probability nucleotide sequences. In a later analysis, a clonal expansion index for each public chain was calculated from normalized within-repertoire ranks of inferred template counts. In a later analysis, generation probabilities were computed using a VDJ recombination model fitted to out-of-frame rearrangements, and the results were checked against IGoR. In a later analysis, hypergeometric tests were used to score TCR-TCR, TCR-HLA and TCR-CMV co-occurrence, with a repertoire-size bias correction applied to TCR pairs. In a later analysis, false discovery rates were estimated by permuting HLA or CMV assignments 20 times. In a later analysis, co-occurring TCRs were grouped using DBSCAN, and TCRdist sequence similarity was added for clustering within HLA-allele-positive subsets. Repertoires with fewer than 30,000 or more than 120,000 public chains, plus five repertoires with anomalous nucleotide sharing, were excluded from co-occurrence clustering. Not all clones reach the TCRdb copy of this immuneACCESS table, which keeps in-frame sequences only. Checked studies attribute under half of the gap to unresolved V genes and leave the rest unexplained. That table is the source of V, J and clone size, and D and trimming were worked out from the DNA. The sample profile shows 100,000 or so clones; 70% to 85% of them were found once. Of the sample, 1.2% falls within the top ten clones.

The CDR3 goes from the cysteine to the phenylalanine over 17 residues. The DNA shown is the 51-base CDR3, in frame from base 1. In the germline V gene (reference sequence), CDR1 corresponds to SEHNR and CDR2 to FQNEAQ. Deletion took 5 bases off V and 1 base off J, with a span of 21 bases between the germline ends. This sequence originates from a woman aged 18-30 years in good health and CMV-seronegative. The sample was PBMCs. The chain employs TRBV7-9 and TRBJ2-7, and TRBD2 may be the D gene, going by 6 matching bases. The nucleotide sequence reads TGTGCCAGCAGCACCCCGCCGGCGGGACCGACGTCCTACGAGCAGTACTTC. Protein translation: CASSTPPAGPTSYEQYF.